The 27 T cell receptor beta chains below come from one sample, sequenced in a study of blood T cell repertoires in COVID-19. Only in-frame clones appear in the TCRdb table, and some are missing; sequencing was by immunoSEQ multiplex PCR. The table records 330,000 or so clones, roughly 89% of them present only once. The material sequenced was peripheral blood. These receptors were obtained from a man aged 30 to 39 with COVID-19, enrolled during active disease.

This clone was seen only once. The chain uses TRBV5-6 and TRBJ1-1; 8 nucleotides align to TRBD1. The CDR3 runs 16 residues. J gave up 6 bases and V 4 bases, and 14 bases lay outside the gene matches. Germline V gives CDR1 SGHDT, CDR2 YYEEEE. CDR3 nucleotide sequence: TGTGCCAGCAGCCCCTACAGGGGGGGCACGGGGGCTGAAGCTTTCTTT. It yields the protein CASSPYRGGTGAEAFF.

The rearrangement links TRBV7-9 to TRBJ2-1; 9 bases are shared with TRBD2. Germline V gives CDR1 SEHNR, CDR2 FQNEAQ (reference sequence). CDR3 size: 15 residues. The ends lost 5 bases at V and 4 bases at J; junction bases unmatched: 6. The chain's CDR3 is CASSLSGRRYNEQFF. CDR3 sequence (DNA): TGTGCCAGCAGCCTAAGCGGGAGGAGGTACAATGAGCAGTTCTTC.

The CDR3 sequence is CASSYRTSGYNEQFF. In nucleotides, the CDR3 is TGCGCCAGCAGCTATCGGACTAGCGGATACAATGAGCAGTTCTTC. V and J are TRBV5-1 and TRBJ2-1, with 10 bases that match TRBD2. Germline loops: CDR1 SGHRS, CDR2 YFSETQ. The CDR3 is made up of 15 amino acids. Losses at the gene ends were 3 bases for V and 4 bases for J; bases not matched to a gene: 4.

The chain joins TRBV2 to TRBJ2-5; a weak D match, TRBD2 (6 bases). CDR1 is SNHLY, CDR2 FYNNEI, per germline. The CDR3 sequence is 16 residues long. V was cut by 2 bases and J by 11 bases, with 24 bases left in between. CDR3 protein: CASSEYGGPQLGPQYF. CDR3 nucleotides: TGTGCCAGCAGTGAATATGGAGGGCCGCAGTTGGGGCCGCAGTACTTC.

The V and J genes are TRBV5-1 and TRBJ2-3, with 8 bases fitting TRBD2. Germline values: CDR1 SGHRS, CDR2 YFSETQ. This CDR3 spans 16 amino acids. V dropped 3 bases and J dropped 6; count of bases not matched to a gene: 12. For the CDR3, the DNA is TGCGCCAGCAGCTCCGCCATAGCGGGGTCACAGGATACGCAGTATTTT. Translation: CASSSAIAGSQDTQYF.

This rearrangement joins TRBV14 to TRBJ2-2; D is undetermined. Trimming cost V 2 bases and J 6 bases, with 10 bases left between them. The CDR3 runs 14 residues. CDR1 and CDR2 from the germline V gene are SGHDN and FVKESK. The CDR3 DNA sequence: TGTGCCAGCAGCCAACAGAGGCTCGCCGGGGAGCTGTTTTTT. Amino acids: CASSQQRLAGELFF. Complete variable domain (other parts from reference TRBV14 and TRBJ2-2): EAGVTQFPSHSVIEKGQTVTLRCDPISGHDNLYWYRRVMGKEIKFLLHFVKESKQDESGMPNNRFLAERTGGTYSTLKVQPAELEDSGVYFCASSQQRLAGELFFGEGSRLTVL.

CDR3 loop: CAISSTSGYEQYF. CDR3 coding DNA: TGTGCCATCAGTTCAACTAGCGGCTACGAGCAGTACTTC. The V gene is TRBV10-3, the J gene TRBJ2-7; 8 bases line up with TRBD2. From germline, CDR1 is ENHRY and CDR2 SYGVKD. This CDR3 is 13 amino acids long. V lost 5 bases and J lost 3; bases outside the gene matches: 3.

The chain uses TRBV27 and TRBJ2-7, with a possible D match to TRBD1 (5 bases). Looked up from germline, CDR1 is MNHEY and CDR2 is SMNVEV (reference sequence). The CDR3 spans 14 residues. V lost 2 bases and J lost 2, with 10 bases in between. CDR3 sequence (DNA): TGTGCCAGCAGTTTACTACAGGACCCCTACGAGCAGTACTTC. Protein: CASSLLQDPYEQYF.

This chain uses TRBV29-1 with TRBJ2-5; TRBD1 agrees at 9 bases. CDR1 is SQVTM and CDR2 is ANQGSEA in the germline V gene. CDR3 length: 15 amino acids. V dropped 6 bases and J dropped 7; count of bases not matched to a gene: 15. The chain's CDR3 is CSVRLTGGSFGTQYF. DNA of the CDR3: TGCAGCGTGCGATTGACAGGGGGGAGTTTCGGGACCCAGTACTTC.

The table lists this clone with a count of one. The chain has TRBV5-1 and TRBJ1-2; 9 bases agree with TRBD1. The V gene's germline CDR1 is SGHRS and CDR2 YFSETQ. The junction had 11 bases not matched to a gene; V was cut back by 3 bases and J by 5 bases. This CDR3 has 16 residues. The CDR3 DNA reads TGCGCCAGCAGCTGGGAGGAGAACAGGGGGCCTTATGGCTACACCTTC. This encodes CASSWEENRGPYGYTF.

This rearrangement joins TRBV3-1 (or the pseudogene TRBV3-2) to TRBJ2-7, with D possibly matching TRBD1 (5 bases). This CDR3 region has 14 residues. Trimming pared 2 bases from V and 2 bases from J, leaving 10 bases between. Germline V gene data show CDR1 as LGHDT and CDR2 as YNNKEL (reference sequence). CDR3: CASSQPDTTYEQYF. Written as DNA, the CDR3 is TGTGCCAGCAGCCAACCGGACACTACCTACGAGCAGTACTTC.

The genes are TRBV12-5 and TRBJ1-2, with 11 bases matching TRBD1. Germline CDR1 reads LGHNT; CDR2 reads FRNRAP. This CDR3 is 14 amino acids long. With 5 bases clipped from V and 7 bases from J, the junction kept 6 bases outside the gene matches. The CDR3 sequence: CASGAGTGGSGYTF. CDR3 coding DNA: TGTGCTAGTGGTGCCGGGACAGGGGGGTCTGGCTACACCTTC.

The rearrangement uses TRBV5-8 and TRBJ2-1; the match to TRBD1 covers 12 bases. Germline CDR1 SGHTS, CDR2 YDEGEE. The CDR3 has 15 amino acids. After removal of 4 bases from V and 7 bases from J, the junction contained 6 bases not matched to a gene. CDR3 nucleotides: TGTGCCAGCAGCACACCGGGACAGGGGGCGAATGAGCAGTTCTTC. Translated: CASSTPGQGANEQFF.

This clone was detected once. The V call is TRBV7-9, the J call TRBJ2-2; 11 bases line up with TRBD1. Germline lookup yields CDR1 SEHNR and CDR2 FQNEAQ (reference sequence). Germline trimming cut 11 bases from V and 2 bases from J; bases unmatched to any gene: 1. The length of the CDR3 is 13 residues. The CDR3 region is CAGQGANTGELFF. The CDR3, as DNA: TGTGCCGGACAGGGGGCAAACACCGGGGAGCTGTTTTTT.

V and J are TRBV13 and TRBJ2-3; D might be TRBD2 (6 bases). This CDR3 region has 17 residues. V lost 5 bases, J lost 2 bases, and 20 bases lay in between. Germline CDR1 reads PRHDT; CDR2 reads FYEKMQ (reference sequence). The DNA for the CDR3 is TGTGCCAGCAGCCCGTACCGGGACTCAATTTACACAGATACGCAGTATTTT. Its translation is CASSPYRDSIYTDTQYF.

CDR3 region: CASSKGLAVSYNEQFF. CDR3 bases: TGTGCCAGCAGCAAAGGACTAGCGGTATCCTACAATGAGCAGTTCTTC. The genes are TRBV4-2 and TRBJ2-1, with 10 positions matching TRBD2. From germline, CDR1 is LGHNA and CDR2 YNFKEQ. CDR3 size: 16 residues. V lost 5 bases to trimming and J lost 1 base; unmatched junction nucleotides: 5.

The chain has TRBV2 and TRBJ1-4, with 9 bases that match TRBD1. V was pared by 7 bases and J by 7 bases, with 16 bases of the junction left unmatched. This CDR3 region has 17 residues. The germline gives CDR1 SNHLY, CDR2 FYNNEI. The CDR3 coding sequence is TGTGCCAGCAACACAGGGACAGGGAGAAGAGAGAGTGAAAAACTGTTTTTT. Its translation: CASNTGTGRRESEKLFF.

The CDR3 spells CASSLGTSGMAREQYF. CDR3 nucleotide sequence: TGTGCCAGCAGCTTAGGGACTAGCGGGATGGCGCGCGAGCAGTACTTC. This sequence joins TRBV7-9 and TRBJ2-7, with 12 nucleotides matching TRBD2. The germline CDR1 and CDR2 sequences are SEHNR and FQNEAQ (reference sequence). CDR3 length: 16 amino acids. Trimming took 1 base from V and 6 from J; bases not matched to a gene: 7.

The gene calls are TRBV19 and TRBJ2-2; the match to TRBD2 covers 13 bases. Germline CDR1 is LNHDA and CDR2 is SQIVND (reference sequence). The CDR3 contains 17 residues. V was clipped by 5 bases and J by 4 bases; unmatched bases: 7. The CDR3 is CASSVRTSGGATGELFF. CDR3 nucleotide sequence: TGTGCCAGTAGTGTAAGGACTAGCGGGGGAGCCACCGGGGAGCTGTTTTTT.

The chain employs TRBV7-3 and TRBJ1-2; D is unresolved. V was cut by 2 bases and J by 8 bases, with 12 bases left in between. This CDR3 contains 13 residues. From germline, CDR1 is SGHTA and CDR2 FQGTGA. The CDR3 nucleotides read TGTGCCAGCAGCTTAGATGAGGGAGGCGGCTACACCTTC. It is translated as CASSLDEGGGYTF.

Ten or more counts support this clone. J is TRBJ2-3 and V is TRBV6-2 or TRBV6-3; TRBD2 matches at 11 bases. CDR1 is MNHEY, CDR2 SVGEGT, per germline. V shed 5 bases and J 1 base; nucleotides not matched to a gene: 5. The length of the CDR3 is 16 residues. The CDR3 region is CASSKLAGAGTDTQYF. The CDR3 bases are TGTGCCAGCAGTAAACTAGCGGGGGCCGGCACAGATACGCAGTATTTT.

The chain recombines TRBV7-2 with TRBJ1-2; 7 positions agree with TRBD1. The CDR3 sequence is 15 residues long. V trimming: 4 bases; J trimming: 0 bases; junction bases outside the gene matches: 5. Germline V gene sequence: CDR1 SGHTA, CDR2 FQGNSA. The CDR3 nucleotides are TGTGCCAGCAGCTCCCGACAGGGCCCTAACTATGGCTACACCTTC. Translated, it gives CASSSRQGPNYGYTF.

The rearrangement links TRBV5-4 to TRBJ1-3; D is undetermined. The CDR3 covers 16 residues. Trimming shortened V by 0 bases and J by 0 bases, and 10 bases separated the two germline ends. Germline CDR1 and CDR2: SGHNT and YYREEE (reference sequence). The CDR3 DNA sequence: TGTGCCAGCAGCTTGGCAGGCACTCCCTCTGGAAACACCATATATTTT. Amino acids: CASSLAGTPSGNTIYF.

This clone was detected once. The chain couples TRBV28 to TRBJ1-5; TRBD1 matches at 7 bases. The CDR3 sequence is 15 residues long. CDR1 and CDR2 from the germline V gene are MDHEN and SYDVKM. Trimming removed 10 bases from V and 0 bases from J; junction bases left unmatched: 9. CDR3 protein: CAIRGTAYSNQPQHF. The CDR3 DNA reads TGTGCCATCCGCGGGACAGCGTATAGCAATCAGCCCCAGCATTTT.

CDR3 bases: TGTGCCAGCTTAGGGACTCCGCCCTACGAGCAGTACTTC. This translates into CASLGTPPYEQYF. The chain joins TRBV18 to TRBJ2-7, with D possibly being TRBD2 (6 bases). Germline assignment: CDR1 KGHSH and CDR2 LQKENI. The V end was cut by 7 bases, the J end by 2 bases, with 12 bases between. CDR3 length: 13 amino acids.

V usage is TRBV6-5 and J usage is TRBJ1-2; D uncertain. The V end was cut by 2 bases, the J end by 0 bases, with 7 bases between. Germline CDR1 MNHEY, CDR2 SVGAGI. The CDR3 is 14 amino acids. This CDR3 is CASSYESPNYGYTF. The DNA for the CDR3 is TGTGCCAGCAGTTACGAGTCCCCTAACTATGGCTACACCTTC.

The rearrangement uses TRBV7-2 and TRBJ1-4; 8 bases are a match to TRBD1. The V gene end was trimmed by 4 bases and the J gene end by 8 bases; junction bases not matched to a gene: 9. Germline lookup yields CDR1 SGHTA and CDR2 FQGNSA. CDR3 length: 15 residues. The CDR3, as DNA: TGTGCCAGCAGCTCGCAGACAGGGGAGGAGGAAAAACTGTTTTTT. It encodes CASSSQTGEEEKLFF.